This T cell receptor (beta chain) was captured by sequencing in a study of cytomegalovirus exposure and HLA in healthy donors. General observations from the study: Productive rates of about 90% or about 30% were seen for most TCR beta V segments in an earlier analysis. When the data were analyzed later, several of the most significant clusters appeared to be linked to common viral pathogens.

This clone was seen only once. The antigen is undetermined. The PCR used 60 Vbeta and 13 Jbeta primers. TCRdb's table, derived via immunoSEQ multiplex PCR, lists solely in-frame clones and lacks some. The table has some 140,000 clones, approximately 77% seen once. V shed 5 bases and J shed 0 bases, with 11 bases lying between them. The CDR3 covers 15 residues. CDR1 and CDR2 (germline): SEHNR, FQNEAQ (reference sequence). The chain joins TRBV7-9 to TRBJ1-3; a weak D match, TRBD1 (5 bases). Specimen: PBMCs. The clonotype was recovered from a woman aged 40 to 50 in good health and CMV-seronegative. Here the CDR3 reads CASSPRDSSGNTIYF. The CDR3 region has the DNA TGTGCCAGCAGCCCTCGCGACAGCTCTGGAAACACCATATATTTT.